This entry concerns a single TCR beta chain. This sample stems from a study of T cell repertoires in cytomegalovirus infection. V was cut by 4 bases and J by 4 bases, with 10 bases left in between. The CDR3 loop spans 13 amino acids. Germline V gives CDR1 SGHVT, CDR2 SQSDAQ. MiXCR was run by TCRdb on the reads, yielding one entry per CDR3 protein. The data contain around 550,000 distinct CDR3 sequences, about 26% of them singletons. The sample comprised PBMCs. The V and J genes are TRBV7-4 and TRBJ1-2; D is ambiguous. The receptor was isolated from a human donor in good health (CMV status not recorded). Some clones in this sample may be carry-over from other donors' samples. As DNA, the CDR3 is TGTGCCAGCAGCTCCCTGTTGTCCTATGGCTACACCTTC. Its translation: CASSSLLSYGYTF.